The rows below give T cell receptor beta chains drawn from one sample of a study of cytomegalovirus exposure and HLA in healthy donors. This table comes from immunoSEQ multiplex PCR, and its TCRdb copy is limited to in-frame clones, with some not included. Among tens of thousands of clones listed, 92% were seen once. The sample comprised PBMCs. These receptors were taken from a man between 18 and 29 years old in good health and CMV-seronegative. Both conserved end residues are part of each CDR3. The order of the fields is clone size, V gene, J gene, D gene, CDR3 DNA, CDR3 protein. A D gene is named only where the DNA matches it firmly. Only some rows state a clone size, as once, few, many or a class for expanded clones.

abundance: NA; v_gene: TRBV5-5; j_gene: TRBJ1-2; d_gene: TRBD1; CDR3nt: TGTGCCAGCAGCTTGCGGACCGGGACAGGGCAGCTAATCTATGGCTACACCTTC; CDR3aa: CASSLRTGTGQLIYGYTF
abundance: NA; v_gene: TRBV6-6; j_gene: TRBJ2-3; d_gene: TRBD1; CDR3nt: TGTGCCAGCAGTCAGGGGGCGCGGTCCTTCCCAGATACGCAGTATTTT; CDR3aa: CASSQGARSFPDTQYF
abundance: once; v_gene: TRBV2; j_gene: TRBJ2-1; d_gene: TRBD2; CDR3nt: TGTGCCAGCAGACCCCTAGCGGGAGGTTTTGAGCAGTTCTTC; CDR3aa: CASRPLAGGFEQFF
abundance: once; v_gene: TRBV28; j_gene: TRBJ2-1; d_gene: TRBD2; CDR3nt: TGTGCCAGCAGCCACGGACTAGCGGGCAACTACAATGAGCAGTTCTTC; CDR3aa: CASSHGLAGNYNEQFF
abundance: few; v_gene: TRBV6-5; j_gene: TRBJ1-5; d_gene: NA; CDR3nt: TGTGCCAGCAGTTGGGAGTACAATCAGCCCCAGCATTTT; CDR3aa: CASSWEYNQPQHF
abundance: NA; v_gene: TRBV5-4; j_gene: TRBJ1-2; d_gene: NA; CDR3nt: TGTGCCAGCAGCAAAGGTTCGGGGGATGGCTACACCTTC; CDR3aa: CASSKGSGDGYTF
abundance: NA; v_gene: TRBV10-3; j_gene: TRBJ2-7; d_gene: TRBD2; CDR3nt: TGTGCCATCGGACTAGCGGGCGGCGAGCAGTACTTC; CDR3aa: CAIGLAGGEQYF
abundance: NA; v_gene: TRBV27; j_gene: TRBJ2-3; d_gene: NA; CDR3nt: TGTGCCAGCAGTTCCGCCGGCGGGCCGGGCACAGATACGCAGTATTTT; CDR3aa: CASSSAGGPGTDTQYF
abundance: NA; v_gene: TRBV7-9; j_gene: TRBJ2-1; d_gene: TRBD2; CDR3nt: TGTGCCAGCAGCTCGCGGACTAGCGGGAGGGCGAATGAGCAGTTCTTC; CDR3aa: CASSSRTSGRANEQFF
abundance: few; v_gene: TRBV30; j_gene: TRBJ2-1; d_gene: NA; CDR3nt: TGTGCCTGGAGGGGGGGACAGTTTGGTGAGCAGTTCTTC; CDR3aa: CAWRGGQFGEQFF
abundance: NA; v_gene: TRBV7-9; j_gene: TRBJ2-2; d_gene: TRBD1; CDR3nt: TGTGCCAGCAGCGTGCCTCGGACAGGGGCACTGAACACCGGGGAGCTGTTTTTT; CDR3aa: CASSVPRTGALNTGELFF
abundance: NA; v_gene: TRBV5-1; j_gene: TRBJ1-5; d_gene: NA; CDR3nt: TGCGCCAGCAGCCCTACGGTCAATCGGCAGCCCCAGCATTTT; CDR3aa: CASSPTVNRQPQHF
abundance: NA; v_gene: TRBV5-1; j_gene: TRBJ1-1; d_gene: TRBD1; CDR3nt: TGCGCCAGCAGCTCGGGGACAGGGGCTGAAGCTTTCTTT; CDR3aa: CASSSGTGAEAFF
abundance: NA; v_gene: TRBV5-6; j_gene: TRBJ2-7; d_gene: NA; CDR3nt: TGTGCCAGCAGCTATGGTCCACTAGCCTCCCCGTCCTACGAGCAGTACTTC; CDR3aa: CASSYGPLASPSYEQYF
abundance: NA; v_gene: TRBV5-5; j_gene: TRBJ2-7; d_gene: TRBD2; CDR3nt: TGTGCCAGCAGCTTGGCAGCGGGAGGGTACTACGAGCAGTACTTC; CDR3aa: CASSLAAGGYYEQYF
abundance: NA; v_gene: TRBV7-2; j_gene: TRBJ2-7; d_gene: TRBD2; CDR3nt: TGTGCCAGCAGCTCCCTAGCGGGCAACTACGAGCAGTACTTC; CDR3aa: CASSSLAGNYEQYF
abundance: NA; v_gene: TRBV29-1; j_gene: TRBJ2-7; d_gene: TRBD1; CDR3nt: TGCAGCGTTCGGGAAGGGACAGGAGGCGAGCAGTACTTC; CDR3aa: CSVREGTGGEQYF
abundance: once; v_gene: TRBV19; j_gene: TRBJ1-2; d_gene: NA; CDR3nt: TGTGCCAGTAGGCCGGGCAGGGCGAATGATGGCTACACCTTC; CDR3aa: CASRPGRANDGYTF
abundance: NA; v_gene: TRBV7-8; j_gene: TRBJ2-7; d_gene: TRBD1; CDR3nt: TGTGCCAGCAGCTTCTCGGGGACAGGGGGCAGCGAGCAGTACTTC; CDR3aa: CASSFSGTGGSEQYF
abundance: NA; v_gene: TRBV6-6; j_gene: TRBJ1-5; d_gene: NA; CDR3nt: TGTGCCAGCAGTTACACGTCGGGGGATCAGCCCCAGCATTTT; CDR3aa: CASSYTSGDQPQHF
abundance: NA; v_gene: TRBV6-1; j_gene: TRBJ2-5; d_gene: NA; CDR3nt: TGTGCCAGCAGTGAAGGCCAGGGGTGGGAGACCCAGTACTTC; CDR3aa: CASSEGQGWETQYF
abundance: NA; v_gene: TRBV6-5; j_gene: TRBJ2-7; d_gene: NA; CDR3nt: TGTGCCAGCAGTTACGGCGCCCCGGGAGCAGCGTACGAGCAGTACTTC; CDR3aa: CASSYGAPGAAYEQYF
abundance: NA; v_gene: TRBV2; j_gene: TRBJ2-7; d_gene: TRBD1; CDR3nt: TGTGCCAGCACCCCGGGACAGGGTCTAACCTACGAGCAGTACTTC; CDR3aa: CASTPGQGLTYEQYF
abundance: NA; v_gene: TRBV20-1; j_gene: TRBJ2-7; d_gene: NA; CDR3nt: TGCAGTGCTGGGAGCTACGAGCAGTACTTC; CDR3aa: CSAGSYEQYF
abundance: NA; v_gene: TRBV28; j_gene: TRBJ1-1; d_gene: NA; CDR3nt: TGTGCCAGTAATGGCGGGATGAACACTGAAGCTTTCTTT; CDR3aa: CASNGGMNTEAFF
abundance: NA; v_gene: TRBV20-1; j_gene: TRBJ1-5; d_gene: NA; CDR3nt: TGCAGTGCTTGGGGAGGATCCCAGCATTTT; CDR3aa: CSAWGGSQHF
abundance: NA; v_gene: TRBV6-6; j_gene: TRBJ2-1; d_gene: NA; CDR3nt: TGTGCCAGCAGTTACTCGAGGGATGAGCAGTTCTTC; CDR3aa: CASSYSRDEQFF
abundance: NA; v_gene: TRBV4-2; j_gene: TRBJ2-7; d_gene: TRBD2; CDR3nt: TGTGCCAGCAGCCCCTCCCTAGCGGGACTTTCCTACGAGCAGTACTTC; CDR3aa: CASSPSLAGLSYEQYF
abundance: NA; v_gene: TRBV9; j_gene: TRBJ1-1; d_gene: TRBD1; CDR3nt: TGTGCCAGCAGCGCGGGACAGGGGAACACTGAAGCTTTCTTT; CDR3aa: CASSAGQGNTEAFF
abundance: NA; v_gene: TRBV7-2; j_gene: TRBJ1-1; d_gene: NA; CDR3nt: TGTGCCAGCAGCTTAGGCCCGGGAGCAGGGTGGACTGAAGCTTTCTTT; CDR3aa: CASSLGPGAGWTEAFF
abundance: NA; v_gene: TRBV28; j_gene: TRBJ2-1; d_gene: NA; CDR3nt: TGTGCCAGCAGCTCCGTAGAGGGTTCCTACAATGAGCAGTTCTTC; CDR3aa: CASSSVEGSYNEQFF
abundance: NA; v_gene: TRBV18; j_gene: TRBJ2-6; d_gene: NA; CDR3nt: TGTGCCAGCTCACCACGGTCAGGGACTGGGGCCAACGTCCTGACTTTC; CDR3aa: CASSPRSGTGANVLTF
abundance: NA; v_gene: TRBV5-1; j_gene: TRBJ2-1; d_gene: NA; CDR3nt: TGCGCCAGCAGCTTTTCCGGACACAGAAAGCCCCACGAGCAGTTCTTC; CDR3aa: CASSFSGHRKPHEQFF
abundance: NA; v_gene: TRBV5-1; j_gene: TRBJ2-7; d_gene: NA; CDR3nt: TGCGCCAGCAGTCTGGGGTTGGGGCGCTTCAACGAGCAGTACTTC; CDR3aa: CASSLGLGRFNEQYF
abundance: once; v_gene: TRBV6-6; j_gene: TRBJ2-1; d_gene: NA; CDR3nt: TGTGCCAGCAGGCAACTAGCTCAAGGGAGTGAGCAGTTCTTC; CDR3aa: CASRQLAQGSEQFF
abundance: NA; v_gene: TRBV6-6; j_gene: TRBJ2-7; d_gene: TRBD2; CDR3nt: TGTGCCAGCAGTTCACTAGCGGGAGCCTCCTACGAGCAGTACTTC; CDR3aa: CASSSLAGASYEQYF
abundance: NA; v_gene: TRBV5-1; j_gene: TRBJ2-5; d_gene: NA; CDR3nt: TGCGCCAGCAGCTTGATTTCCTCTCCAGGAGAGACCCAGTACTTC; CDR3aa: CASSLISSPGETQYF
abundance: NA; v_gene: TRBV6-5; j_gene: TRBJ2-1; d_gene: NA; CDR3nt: TGTGCCAGCCGGGACCCGGGGAGGGAGCAGTTCTTC; CDR3aa: CASRDPGREQFF
abundance: NA; v_gene: TRBV7-9; j_gene: TRBJ2-1; d_gene: TRBD1; CDR3nt: TGTGCCAGCAGCTCACCGGGACAGGGCATCGATGAGCAGTTCTTC; CDR3aa: CASSSPGQGIDEQFF
abundance: NA; v_gene: TRBV5-1; j_gene: TRBJ2-3; d_gene: NA; CDR3nt: TGCGCCAGCAGCGTCAACGGAGACACAGATACGCAGTATTTT; CDR3aa: CASSVNGDTDTQYF
abundance: NA; v_gene: TRBV5-1; j_gene: TRBJ2-2; d_gene: TRBD1; CDR3nt: TGCGCCAGCAGCTTAAACAGGGGCGTCGGTACCGGGGAGCTGTTTTTT; CDR3aa: CASSLNRGVGTGELFF
abundance: NA; v_gene: TRBV6-1; j_gene: TRBJ2-2; d_gene: TRBD1; CDR3nt: TGTGCCAGCAGTGCGGGGACAGGGGAAACCGGGGAGCTGTTTTTT; CDR3aa: CASSAGTGETGELFF
abundance: NA; v_gene: TRBV29-1; j_gene: TRBJ1-1; d_gene: NA; CDR3nt: TGCAGCGTTGGGGGGGGGCGGACTGAAGCTTTCTTT; CDR3aa: CSVGGGRTEAFF
abundance: NA; v_gene: TRBV7-7; j_gene: TRBJ2-7; d_gene: NA; CDR3nt: TGTGCTAGCAGCTTAGGGGGGACTAATTCCTACGAGCAGTACTTC; CDR3aa: CASSLGGTNSYEQYF
abundance: NA; v_gene: TRBV14; j_gene: TRBJ1-1; d_gene: NA; CDR3nt: TGTGCCAGCAGCGGTGGTCCGACAGCCTCGAACACTGAAGCTTTCTTT; CDR3aa: CASSGGPTASNTEAFF
abundance: NA; v_gene: TRBV5-1; j_gene: TRBJ2-7; d_gene: TRBD2; CDR3nt: TGCGCCAGCAGCATTCTAGCGGGAGTTGCCCCATACGAGCAGTACTTC; CDR3aa: CASSILAGVAPYEQYF
abundance: NA; v_gene: TRBV28; j_gene: TRBJ2-5; d_gene: TRBD1; CDR3nt: TGTGCCAGCGGGTCGGGACAGGATGGGGAGCAGTACTTC; CDR3aa: CASGSGQDGEQYF
abundance: NA; v_gene: TRBV4-2; j_gene: TRBJ2-1; d_gene: TRBD2; CDR3nt: TGTGCCAGCAGCCAAGATAGGCCTAGCGGGAGGTTAAGCTCCTACAATGAGCAGTTCTTC; CDR3aa: CASSQDRPSGRLSSYNEQFF
abundance: once; v_gene: TRBV18; j_gene: TRBJ2-2; d_gene: NA; CDR3nt: TGTGCCAGCTCACCACCCGAGGGGGAGCTGTTTTTT; CDR3aa: CASSPPEGELFF
abundance: few; v_gene: TRBV21-1; j_gene: TRBJ1-3; d_gene: NA; CDR3nt: TGTGCCAGCAGCAAAGGTCCGGTTAAGCAGGGAATCTCTGGAAACACCATATATTTT; CDR3aa: CASSKGPVKQGISGNTIYF
abundance: once; v_gene: TRBV28; j_gene: TRBJ1-5; d_gene: TRBD1; CDR3nt: TGTGCCAGCAGCCCCCACGGGACAGGGTTTCAGCCCCAGCATTTT; CDR3aa: CASSPHGTGFQPQHF
abundance: NA; v_gene: TRBV30; j_gene: TRBJ2-7; d_gene: TRBD1; CDR3nt: TGTGCCTGGATCAGGGACAGGGGCGAGCAGTACTTC; CDR3aa: CAWIRDRGEQYF
abundance: NA; v_gene: TRBV12-5; j_gene: TRBJ2-7; d_gene: TRBD2; CDR3nt: TGTGCTAGTGGGAGGACTAGCGGGGTCTGGTACGAGCAGTACTTC; CDR3aa: CASGRTSGVWYEQYF
abundance: NA; v_gene: TRBV7-9; j_gene: TRBJ2-2; d_gene: NA; CDR3nt: TGTGCCAGCAGCATGTCGGAGGCGTTCGACGGGGAGCTGTTTTTT; CDR3aa: CASSMSEAFDGELFF
abundance: NA; v_gene: TRBV30; j_gene: TRBJ1-2; d_gene: NA; CDR3nt: TGTGCCTGGGGGCCTACCTTACAAGACTATGGCTACACCTTC; CDR3aa: CAWGPTLQDYGYTF
abundance: NA; v_gene: TRBV7-2; j_gene: TRBJ2-2; d_gene: NA; CDR3nt: TGTGCCAGCAGCTTATTCGGGAGTGACACCGGGGAGCTGTTTTTT; CDR3aa: CASSLFGSDTGELFF
abundance: NA; v_gene: TRBV7-2; j_gene: TRBJ2-1; d_gene: NA; CDR3nt: TGTGCCAGCACCGCCACCCCCTTTAATAGAGATGAGCAGTTCTTC; CDR3aa: CASTATPFNRDEQFF
abundance: NA; v_gene: TRBV28; j_gene: TRBJ2-5; d_gene: TRBD2; CDR3nt: TGTGCCAGCAGCTCGACTAGCGGGAGACAAGAGACCCAGTACTTC; CDR3aa: CASSSTSGRQETQYF
abundance: NA; v_gene: TRBV30; j_gene: TRBJ2-3; d_gene: NA; CDR3nt: TGTGCCTGTGTCCCTCCGACAGATACGCAGTATTTT; CDR3aa: CACVPPTDTQYF